The T cell receptor (beta chain) under discussion was sequenced for a study of technical replicates of blood from several donors. Data came from immunoSEQ multiplex PCR; TCRdb stores just in-frame clones and leaves some out. The repertoire has approximately 80,000 clones, about 88% of them found once; the top ten carry under 0.5%. Germline CDR1 MDHEN, CDR2 SYDVKM. V lost 8 bases, J lost 6 bases, and 14 bases lay in between. The CDR3 is 13 amino acids. This TCR was sampled from a human donor in good health. Specimen: T cells isolated from PBMCs. The chain couples TRBV28 to TRBJ1-5; D may be TRBD1 (6 bases). CDR3 protein: CASYAGAGQPQHF. As DNA, the CDR3 is TGTGCCAGCTACGCAGGGGCGGGTCAGCCCCAGCATTTT.